The 31 T cell receptor beta chains below all came from one sample that was sequenced in a study of CD8 T cells in ankylosing spondylitis. Each CDR3 protein is one row after TCRdb ran MiXCR on the 5' RACE reads. The sample consists of 230,000 or so distinct CDR3 sequences, more than 20% of them appearing once. Sequences were obtained from blood, either unsorted or a sorted T cell fraction (not recorded which). The receptors derive from a male donor with ankylosing spondylitis or in good health (not recorded which).

There are a few counts of this clonotype. The gene calls are TRBV20-1 and TRBJ2-3; 10 nucleotides agree with TRBD2. CDR1 is DFQATT, CDR2 SNEGSKA, per germline (reference sequence). The CDR3 spans 13 residues. The ends lost 5 bases at V and 4 bases at J; junction bases unmatched: 3. The CDR3 loop is CSASSGGPDTQYF. In nucleotides, the CDR3 is TGCAGTGCTTCTAGCGGGGGCCCAGATACGCAGTATTTT.

V usage is TRBV29-1 and J usage is TRBJ1-1; no clear D. The CDR3 contains 14 residues. With 4 bases removed from V and 3 bases from J, the gap between germline ends came to 15 bases. Germline V gives CDR1 SQVTM, CDR2 ANQGSEA. The CDR3 here is CSVALFRWDTEAFF. The CDR3 DNA reads as TGCAGCGTTGCTCTCTTCAGGTGGGACACTGAAGCTTTCTTT.

For this clonotype: The junction departs from germline at one end; a sequencing error may be responsible. The genes are TRBV5-6 and TRBJ2-3; D remains ambiguous. Germline loops: CDR1 SGHDT, CDR2 YYEEEE. The CDR3 is made up of 15 amino acids. The CDR3: CAISPWLLSTDTQYF. In DNA form, the CDR3 reads TGTGCCATCAGCCCCTGGCTCCTCAGCACAGATACGCAGTATTTT.

This clonotype has ten or more counts. This chain connects TRBV29-1 to TRBJ2-3; D is unresolved. The V gene lost 1 base and the J gene lost 3 bases, with 5 bases spanning the gap. Looked up from germline, CDR1 is SQVTM and CDR2 is ANQGSEA. This CDR3 is 12 amino acids long. CDR3 sequence reads: CSVEVETDTQYF. In nucleotides, the CDR3 is TGCAGCGTTGAAGTCGAGACAGATACGCAGTATTTT.

Only a few counts were recorded for this clonotype. The rearrangement links TRBV20-1 to TRBJ1-1; unclear D gene. The CDR3 contains 14 residues. The germline V gene has CDR1 DFQATT and CDR2 SNEGSKA (reference sequence). The V end lost 2 bases, the J end lost 3 bases, and 13 bases lay between the germline ends. This CDR3 reads CSARLRGRDTEAFF. In DNA form, the CDR3 reads TGCAGTGCTAGACTTAGAGGGAGGGACACTGAAGCTTTCTTT.

This chain connects TRBV20-1 to TRBJ2-2; tentatively, D is TRBD1 (6 bases). The CDR3 extends over 13 amino acids. Germline V gives CDR1 DFQATT, CDR2 SNEGSKA (reference sequence). Trimming took off 4 bases at V and 5 bases at J, with 11 bases between the two ends. This chain's CDR3 is CSATRQETGELFF. In nucleotides, the CDR3 is TGCAGTGCTACCAGACAGGAAACCGGGGAGCTGTTTTTT.

In this sample, this clonotype turned up many times. The J gene is TRBJ2-1, the V gene TRBV5-1; D uncertain. Germline CDR1 SGHRS, CDR2 YFSETQ. V dropped 6 bases and J dropped 0 bases, with 4 bases sitting between them. The CDR3 runs 12 residues. This CDR3 reads CASKTSYNEQFF. Written as DNA, the CDR3 is TGCGCCAGCAAGACCTCCTACAATGAGCAGTTCTTC.

In its sample, this clonotype was seen once. The chain carries TRBV9 and TRBJ2-1; tentatively, D is TRBD1 or TRBD2 (5 bases each). The CDR3 covers 15 residues. With 5 bases removed from V and 6 bases from J, the gap between germline ends came to 18 bases. Germline-derived CDR1 and CDR2 are SGDLS and YYNGEE. The CDR3 nucleotides are TGTGCCAGCAGTCAGGGCCCGAACGAGGGCAATGAGCAGTTCTTC. Translating it yields CASSQGPNEGNEQFF.

This clonotype has a count of ten or more. The V gene is TRBV20-1, the J gene TRBJ2-2; 9 positions match TRBD2. This CDR3 contains 16 residues. Germline V gene sequence: CDR1 DFQATT, CDR2 SNEGSKA (reference sequence). V lost 6 bases and J lost 1; bases outside the gene matches: 9. CDR3 amino acids: CSATRGLAENTGELFF. The CDR3 nucleotides are TGCAGTGCCACGAGGGGACTAGCCGAGAACACCGGGGAGCTGTTTTTT.

This clonotype has ten or more counts. The chain combines TRBV20-1 with TRBJ1-1; D not certain. V lost 3 bases and J lost 4, with 15 bases in between. The CDR3 is made up of 14 amino acids. Per germline, CDR1 DFQATT and CDR2 SNEGSKA (reference sequence). The CDR3 protein is CSASNGGWTTEAFF. In DNA, the CDR3 is TGCAGTGCTAGTAATGGAGGGTGGACCACTGAAGCTTTCTTT.

V usage is TRBV3-1 and J usage is TRBJ1-2; unclear D gene. The CDR3 length is 11 residues. In germline, CDR1 is LGHDT, CDR2 YNNKEL (reference sequence). The V end was cut by 3 bases, the J end by 8 bases, with 7 bases between. CDR3 sequence reads: CASSQGGGYTF. CDR3 DNA: TGTGCCAGCAGCCAGGGAGGCGGCTACACCTTC.

This clonotype has at least ten counts. The genes are TRBV4-1 and TRBJ1-1; 8 nucleotides agree with TRBD1. From germline, CDR1 is MGHRA and CDR2 YSYEKL. The V segment lost 2 bases and the J segment 4 bases; nucleotides outside the gene matches: 9. This CDR3 has 16 amino acids. The CDR3: CASSQSARDRFTEAFF. The CDR3 region has the DNA TGCGCCAGCAGCCAAAGTGCCCGGGACAGGTTCACTGAAGCTTTCTTT.

This chain connects TRBV3-1 to TRBJ2-3; D uncertain. There are 13 residues in the CDR3. With 3 bases removed from V and 6 bases from J, the gap between germline ends came to 10 bases. Per the germline V gene, CDR1 is LGHDT and CDR2 is YNNKEL (reference sequence). In DNA form, the CDR3 reads TGTGCCAGCAGCCAGCAGCTCCCGGATACGCAGTATTTT. Protein: CASSQQLPDTQYF.

This clonotype came up a few times. The chain joins TRBV29-1 to TRBJ1-2; D unclear. CDR1 is SQVTM and CDR2 is ANQGSEA in the germline V gene. Trimming shortened V by 5 bases and J by 0 bases, and 7 bases separated the two germline ends. The CDR3 has 12 amino acids. The CDR3 protein is CSVLGTNYGYTF. Here the CDR3 DNA reads TGCAGCGTTTTGGGGACTAACTATGGCTACACCTTC.

This clonotype was picked up a small number of times. The V call is TRBV15, the J call TRBJ2-7, with 9 nucleotides matching TRBD1. This CDR3 is built from 16 residues. Germline values: CDR1 LNHNV, CDR2 YYDKDF (reference sequence). Losses at the gene ends were 0 bases for V and 6 bases for J; bases not matched to a gene: 9. CDR3 in DNA: TGTGCCACCAGCAGAGATGGGACAGGGAGAGTCCCCGAGCAGTACTTC. Protein sequence: CATSRDGTGRVPEQYF.

In its sample, this clonotype was seen many times. This CDR3 reads CSVGQTDGKSVQYF. The CDR3 DNA is TGCAGCGTTGGGCAGACGGACGGAAAGAGTGTCCAGTACTTC. J is TRBJ2-5 and V is TRBV29-1; no firm D call. Trimming removed 4 bases at V and 10 bases at J, with 22 bases between. The CDR3 sequence is 14 residues long. Germline CDR1 and CDR2: SQVTM and ANQGSEA.

This clonotype was counted at least ten times. The chain links TRBV6-1 to TRBJ2-7; TRBD2 matches 7 bases. The CDR3 contains 14 residues. CDR1 is MNHNS and CDR2 is SASEGT in the germline V gene. J lost 5 bases, V lost 7 bases, and 11 bases had no gene match. Here the CDR3 reads CASTAGEGSHEQYF. The CDR3 region has the DNA TGTGCCAGCACTGCGGGGGAGGGAAGCCACGAGCAGTACTTC.

This clonotype was recorded a few times. J is TRBJ1-2 and V is TRBV6-4; possible D gene TRBD1, 6 bases. Trimming took off 5 bases at V and 9 bases at J, with 22 bases between the two ends. The CDR3 runs 15 residues. Looked up from germline, CDR1 is MRHNA and CDR2 is SNTAGT. The CDR3 DNA is TGTGCCAGCAGTAAACCCCAACAGGGCCCTTTAAGCTACACCTTC. It encodes CASSKPQQGPLSYTF.

This chain joins TRBV9 and TRBJ2-7; tentative D call: TRBD1 (7 bases). This CDR3 has 16 amino acids. V dropped 3 bases and J dropped 1 base, with 17 bases sitting between them. The germline gives CDR1 SGDLS, CDR2 YYNGEE. In DNA form, the CDR3 reads TGTGCCAGCAGCGCGGGGGCCGGGACAGCATCCTACGAGCAGTACTTC. Protein: CASSAGAGTASYEQYF.

This clonotype was seen a few times. This chain uses TRBV29-1 with TRBJ2-5; possible D gene TRBD1, 6 bases. The germline CDR1 and CDR2 sequences are SQVTM and ANQGSEA. The CDR3 has 12 amino acids. With 6 bases removed from V and 4 bases from J, the gap between germline ends came to 12 bases. The DNA of the CDR3 is TGCAGCGTATTCGGGACAACAGAGACCCAGTACTTC. This sequence encodes CSVFGTTETQYF.

This clonotype was counted between two and nine times. This chain links TRBV12-3 or TRBV12-4 with TRBJ2-2; no clear D gene. Trimming cost V 6 bases and J 4 bases, with 12 bases left between them. The CDR3 has 14 residues. The DNA of the CDR3 is TGTGCCAGCAGGGACCTAGAAAGCACCGGGGAGCTGTTTTTT. Translated, it gives CASRDLESTGELFF.

This clonotype showed up just once. The chain recombines TRBV7-3 with TRBJ2-1; D may correspond to TRBD1 or TRBD2 (5 bases each). This CDR3 is built from 14 residues. The V gene's germline CDR1 is SGHTA and CDR2 FQGTGA. Trimming left V 1 base short and J 9 bases short, with 13 bases between. The CDR3 region has the DNA TGTGCCAGCAGCTTAATGGCAGGGAGCGGTGAGCAGTTCTTC. Translated, it gives CASSLMAGSGEQFF.

The chain links TRBV29-1 to TRBJ2-3; a weak D match, TRBD1 (6 bases). V lost 0 bases to trimming and J lost 4 bases, with 11 bases between them. The CDR3 is 14 amino acids. Germline V gene lookup returns CDR1 SQVTM and CDR2 ANQGSEA. CDR3: CSVEDQGGADTQYF. CDR3 nucleotides: TGCAGCGTTGAAGATCAAGGGGGTGCAGATACGCAGTATTTT.

The chain uses TRBV7-2 and TRBJ2-7; D gene unclear. From germline, CDR1 is SGHTA and CDR2 FQGNSA. The V end was cut by 3 bases, the J end by 0 bases, with 9 bases between. CDR3 length: 14 residues. CDR3 protein: CASSFDLNSYEQYF. The CDR3 nucleotides are TGTGCCAGCAGCTTTGACCTGAACTCCTACGAGCAGTACTTC.

In this sample, this clonotype turned up a few times. This chain links TRBV3-1 with TRBJ1-5; D gene unclear. This CDR3 comprises 13 residues. From germline, CDR1 is LGHDT and CDR2 YNNKEL (reference sequence). Trimming shortened V by 0 bases and J by 6 bases, and 6 bases separated the two germline ends. CDR3 in amino acids: CASSQDGRQPQHF. CDR3 DNA sequence: TGTGCCAGCAGCCAAGATGGTCGTCAGCCCCAGCATTTT. The complete variable domain, with remaining parts taken from reference TRBV3-1 and TRBJ1-5, reads DTAVSQTPKYLVTQMGNDKSIKCEQNLGHDTMYWYKQDSKKFLKIMFSYNNKELIINETVPNRFSPKSPDKAHLNLHINSLELGDSAVYFCASSQDGRQPQHFGDGTRLSIL.

This clonotype has a handful of counts. The V gene is TRBV20-1, the J gene TRBJ2-1, with TRBD2 as a possible D gene (7 bases). Germline lookup yields CDR1 DFQATT and CDR2 SNEGSKA (reference sequence). Deletions cut 5 bases from V and 6 bases from J, with 17 bases between. The CDR3 totals 14 residues. CDR3 amino acids: CSAGGAVGANEQFF. CDR3 nucleotide sequence: TGCAGTGCTGGGGGGGCGGTAGGTGCCAATGAGCAGTTCTTC.

This CDR3 reads CASSPRTYNEQFF. CDR3 coding DNA: TGTGCCAGCAGCCCCAGGACTTACAATGAGCAGTTCTTC. The chain uses TRBV7-2 and TRBJ2-1; D is perhaps TRBD2 (5 bases). Germline V CDR1 and CDR2: SGHTA, FQGNSA. The CDR3 runs 13 residues. Trimming took off 5 bases at V and 4 bases at J, with 9 bases between the two ends.

This clonotype has more than one count but fewer than ten. V usage is TRBV7-6 and J usage is TRBJ2-7, with 9 positions matching TRBD1. V trimming: 7 bases; J trimming: 3 bases; junction bases outside the gene matches: 7. Germline V gene data show CDR1 as SGHVS and CDR2 as FNYEAQ. The CDR3 consists of 14 residues. The CDR3 loop is CASTRGTGNYEQYF. CDR3 nucleotide sequence: TGTGCCAGCACGAGGGGGACAGGGAACTACGAGCAGTACTTC.

Only a few counts were recorded for this clonotype. The J gene is TRBJ2-1, the V gene TRBV4-2, with TRBD2 identical over 9 bases. Germline-derived CDR1 and CDR2 are LGHNA and YNFKEQ. V lost 0 bases to trimming and J lost 6 bases; unmatched junction nucleotides: 12. The CDR3 extends over 18 amino acids. The CDR3 sequence: CASSQDMDSGGVFNEQFF. For the CDR3, the DNA is TGTGCCAGCAGCCAAGATATGGATAGCGGGGGCGTGTTCAATGAGCAGTTCTTC.

This clonotype was detected ten times or more. J is TRBJ2-1 and V is TRBV7-8; D is undetermined. The CDR3 length is 12 residues. Germline lookup yields CDR1 SGHVS and CDR2 FQNEAQ. V was pared by 3 bases and J by 7 bases, with 7 bases between. The CDR3 loop reads CASSFGSNEQFF. The CDR3 nucleotides are TGTGCCAGCAGCTTCGGGTCTAATGAGCAGTTCTTC.

The rearrangement joins TRBV2 to TRBJ1-1; D remains ambiguous. The CDR3 totals 14 residues. V lost 3 bases and J 1 base, leaving 9 bases between the germline ends. Germline lookup yields CDR1 SNHLY and CDR2 FYNNEI. The CDR3 DNA is TGTGCCAGCAGTGATCAGTTGGGGAACACTGAAGCTTTCTTT. Amino acids: CASSDQLGNTEAFF.